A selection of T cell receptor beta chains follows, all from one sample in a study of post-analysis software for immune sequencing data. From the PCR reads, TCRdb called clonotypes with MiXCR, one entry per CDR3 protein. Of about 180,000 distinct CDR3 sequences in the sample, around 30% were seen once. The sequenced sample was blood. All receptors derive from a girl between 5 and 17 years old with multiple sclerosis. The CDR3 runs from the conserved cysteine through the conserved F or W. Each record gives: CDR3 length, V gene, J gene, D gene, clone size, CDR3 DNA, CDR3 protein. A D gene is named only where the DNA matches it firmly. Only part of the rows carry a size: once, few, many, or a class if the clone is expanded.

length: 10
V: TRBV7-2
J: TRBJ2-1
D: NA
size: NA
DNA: TGTGCTGCAGGAGGCAATGAGCAGTTCTTC
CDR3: CAAGGNEQFF

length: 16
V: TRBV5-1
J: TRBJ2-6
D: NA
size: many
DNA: TGCGCCAGCAGCGAGGGACACCTCTCTGGGGCCAACGTCCTGACTTTC
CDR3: CASSEGHLSGANVLTF

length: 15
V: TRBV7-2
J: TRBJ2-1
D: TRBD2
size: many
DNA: TGTGCCAGCGGCATAGCGGGAAGGACCTACAATGAGCAGTTCTTC
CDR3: CASGIAGRTYNEQFF

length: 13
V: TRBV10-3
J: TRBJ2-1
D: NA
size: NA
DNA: TGTGCCATCAGTGAGAGAGTAGAAAATAGGGAGTTCTTC
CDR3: CAISERVENREFF

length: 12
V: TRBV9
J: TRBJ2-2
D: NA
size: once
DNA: TGTGCCAGCAGCGCAAACACCGGGGAGCTGTTTTTT
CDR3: CASSANTGELFF

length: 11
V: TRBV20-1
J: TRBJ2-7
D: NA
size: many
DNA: TGCAGTGCTGAGCACTTCTACGAGCAGTACTTC
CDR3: CSAEHFYEQYF

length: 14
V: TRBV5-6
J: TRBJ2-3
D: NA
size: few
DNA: TGTGCCAGCAGCTTAGAGGCCAGCACAGCTACGCAGTATTTT
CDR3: CASSLEASTATQYF

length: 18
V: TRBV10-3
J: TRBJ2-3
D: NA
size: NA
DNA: TGTGCCATCGGCAGTTGGATCGGGGCGGGCCAAAGCACAGATACGCAGTATTTT
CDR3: CAIGSWIGAGQSTDTQYF

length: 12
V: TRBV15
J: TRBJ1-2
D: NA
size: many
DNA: TGTGCCACCAGCCCTACCGGGGATGGCTACACCTTC
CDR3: CATSPTGDGYTF

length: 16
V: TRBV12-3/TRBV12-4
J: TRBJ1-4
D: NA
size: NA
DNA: TGTGCCAGCAGTTTTTTGCGGTGGCGGGAGGATGAAAAACTGTTTTTT
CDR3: CASSFLRWREDEKLFF

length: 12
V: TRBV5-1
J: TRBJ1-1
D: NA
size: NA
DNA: TGCGCCAGCAGCTCAGGGGAGACTGAAGCTTTCTTT
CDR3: CASSSGETEAFF

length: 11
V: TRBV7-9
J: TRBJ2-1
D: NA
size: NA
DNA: TGTGCCGGCAGCTTCGGTGATGAGCAGTTCTTC
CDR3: CAGSFGDEQFF

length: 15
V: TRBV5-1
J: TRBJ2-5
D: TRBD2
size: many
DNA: TGCGCCAGCAGCTTGTCCGCGGGAGTGGGAGAGACCCAGTACTTC
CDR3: CASSLSAGVGETQYF

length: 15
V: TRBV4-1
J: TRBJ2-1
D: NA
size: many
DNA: TGCGCCAGCAGCCAAGTGTATACTAAGTACAATGAGCAGTTCTTC
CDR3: CASSQVYTKYNEQFF

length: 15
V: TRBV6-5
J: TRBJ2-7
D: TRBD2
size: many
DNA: TGTGCCAGCAGTTATGGGGGAGGGAACTCCTACGAGCAGTACTTC
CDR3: CASSYGGGNSYEQYF

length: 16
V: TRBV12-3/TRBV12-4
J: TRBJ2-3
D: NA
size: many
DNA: TGTGCCAGCAGCCCTCTCCGGGACCCACGGGGAGATACGCAGTATTTT
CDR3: CASSPLRDPRGDTQYF

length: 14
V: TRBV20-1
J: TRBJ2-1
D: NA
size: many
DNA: TGCAGCTTTAGGTCGGGGCGCCGGGGGAATGAGCAGTTCTTC
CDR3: CSFRSGRRGNEQFF

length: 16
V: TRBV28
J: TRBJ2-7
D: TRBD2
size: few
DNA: TGTGCCAGCAGCCGAGGACTAGCGGGAGCTGTAACCGAGCAGTACTTC
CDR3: CASSRGLAGAVTEQYF

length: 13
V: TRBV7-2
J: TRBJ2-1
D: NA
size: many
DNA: TGTGCCAGCAGCTTAGCGTCATTCGGGGGCCAGTTCTTC
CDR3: CASSLASFGGQFF

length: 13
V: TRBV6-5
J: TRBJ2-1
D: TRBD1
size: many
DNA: TGTGCCAGCAGTACCGGACAGGGCAATGAGCAGTTCTTC
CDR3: CASSTGQGNEQFF

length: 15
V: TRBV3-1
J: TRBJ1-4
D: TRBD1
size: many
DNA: TGTGCCAGCAGCCAAGATTGGGACAGGAATGAAAAACTGTTTTTT
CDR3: CASSQDWDRNEKLFF

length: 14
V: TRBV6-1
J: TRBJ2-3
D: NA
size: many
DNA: TGTGCCAGCAGCCCCCAAACCGGAGCAGGTACGCAGTATTTT
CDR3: CASSPQTGAGTQYF

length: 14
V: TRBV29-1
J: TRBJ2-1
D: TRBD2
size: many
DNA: TGCAGCGTCAGAACTAGCGGGAGGGCCAATGAGCAGTTCTTC
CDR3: CSVRTSGRANEQFF

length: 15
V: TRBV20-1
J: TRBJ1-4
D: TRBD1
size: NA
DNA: TGCAGTGCTATCAGGGGGGGGACAACTAATGAAAAACTGTTTTTT
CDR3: CSAIRGGTTNEKLFF

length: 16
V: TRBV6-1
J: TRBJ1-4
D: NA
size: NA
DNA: TGTGCCAGCAGACCCAGCGACCTGACAACTAATGAAAAACTGTTTTTT
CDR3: CASRPSDLTTNEKLFF

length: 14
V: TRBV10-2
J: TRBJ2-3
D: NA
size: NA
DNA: TGCGCCAGCAGTCTTTTCAGTGACACAGATACGCAGTATTTT
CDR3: CASSLFSDTDTQYF

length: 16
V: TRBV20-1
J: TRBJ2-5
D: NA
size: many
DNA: TGCAGTGCTAGAGGGGCGGTGGCTAGCGTTAGAGAGACCCAGTACTTC
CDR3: CSARGAVASVRETQYF

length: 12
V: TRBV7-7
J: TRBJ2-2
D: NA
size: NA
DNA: TGTGCTAGCAGCTACGTGACTGGGGAGCTGTTTTTT
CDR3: CASSYVTGELFF

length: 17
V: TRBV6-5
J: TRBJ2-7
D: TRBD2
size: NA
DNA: TGTGCCAGCAGTTACTCGAAGGCTGGCGGGAGCTCCTACGAGCAGTACTTC
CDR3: CASSYSKAGGSSYEQYF

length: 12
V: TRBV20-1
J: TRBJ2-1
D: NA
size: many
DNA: TGCAGTGCTAGATCCGATTACAATGAGCAGTTCTTC
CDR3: CSARSDYNEQFF

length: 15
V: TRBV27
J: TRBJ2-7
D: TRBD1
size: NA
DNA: TGTGCCAGCAGTTTCAGATGGGACAGGGCCCACGAGCAGTACTTC
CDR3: CASSFRWDRAHEQYF

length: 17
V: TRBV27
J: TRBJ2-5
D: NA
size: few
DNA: TGTGCCAGCAGACGAAAGGACTACTCCCTCCTTGAAGAGACCCAGTACTTC
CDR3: CASRRKDYSLLEETQYF

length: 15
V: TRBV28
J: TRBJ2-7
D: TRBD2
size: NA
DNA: TGTGCCACTAACCCGGGACTAGCGGGAGAGTACGAGCAGTACTTC
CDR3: CATNPGLAGEYEQYF

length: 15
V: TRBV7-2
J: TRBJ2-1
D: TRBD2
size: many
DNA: TGTGCCAGCAGCTTGGCGGGAGTGGACTACAATGAGCAGTTCTTC
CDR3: CASSLAGVDYNEQFF

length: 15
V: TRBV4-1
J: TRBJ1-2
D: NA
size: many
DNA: TGCGCCAGCAGCCTAAGGACAGCTGAAGCCTATGGCTACACCTTC
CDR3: CASSLRTAEAYGYTF

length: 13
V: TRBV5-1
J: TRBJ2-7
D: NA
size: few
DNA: TGCGCCAGCAGCTCAACAGGGACCCACGGGCAGTACTTC
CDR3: CASSSTGTHGQYF

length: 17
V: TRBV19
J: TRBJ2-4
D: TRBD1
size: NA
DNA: TGTGCCAGTAGTCAATTGGACAGGGGGTTAGCCAAAAACATTCAGTACTTC
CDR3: CASSQLDRGLAKNIQYF

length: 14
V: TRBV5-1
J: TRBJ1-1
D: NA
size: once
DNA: TGCGCCAGCAGCTCGGAACAGGGGAACACTGAAGCTTTCTTT
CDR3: CASSSEQGNTEAFF

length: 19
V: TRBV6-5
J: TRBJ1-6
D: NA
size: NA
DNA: TGTGCCAGCAGTTACTCGAGTGGGTGGGGAGAGGGTTTTAATTCACCCCTCCACTTT
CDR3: CASSYSSGWGEGFNSPLHF

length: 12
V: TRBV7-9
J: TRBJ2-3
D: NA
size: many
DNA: TGTGCCAGCAGCTTCACGGCAGATACGCAGTATTTT
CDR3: CASSFTADTQYF

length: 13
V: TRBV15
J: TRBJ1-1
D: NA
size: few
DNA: TGTGCCACCAGCAGAGATCCCAGCTTAGAAGCTTTCTTT
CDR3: CATSRDPSLEAFF

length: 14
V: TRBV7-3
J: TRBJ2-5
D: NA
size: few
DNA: TGTGCCAGCAGCTTATTCCCACAGGGAGAGACCCAGTACTTC
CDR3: CASSLFPQGETQYF

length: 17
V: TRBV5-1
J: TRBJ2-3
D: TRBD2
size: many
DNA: TGCGCCAGCAGCTTGGTTGGACTAGCGAAGATGGGAGATACGCAGTATTTT
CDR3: CASSLVGLAKMGDTQYF

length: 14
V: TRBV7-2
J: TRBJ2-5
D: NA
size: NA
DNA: TGTGCCGGCAGCTTAGTAGGTCAGATAGAGACCCAGTACTTC
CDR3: CAGSLVGQIETQYF

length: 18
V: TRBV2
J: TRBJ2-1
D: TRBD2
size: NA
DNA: TGTGCCAGCAGGACTAGCGGGAGGGCCGATCTCACGGAAGAGACCCAGTTCTTC
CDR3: CASRTSGRADLTEETQFF

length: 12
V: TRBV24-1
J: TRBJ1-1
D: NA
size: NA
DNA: TGTGCCACCACCGCCCCCGTAAACGGGGCTTTCTTT
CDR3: CATTAPVNGAFF

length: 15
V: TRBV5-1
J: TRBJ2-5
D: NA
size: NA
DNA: TGCGCCAGCAGCGTAAGGACAGCTCAAGAGGAGACCCAGTACTTC
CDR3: CASSVRTAQEETQYF

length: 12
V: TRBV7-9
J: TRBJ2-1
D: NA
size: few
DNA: TGTGCCAGTCGGGGCAGACACAATGAGCAGTTCTTC
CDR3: CASRGRHNEQFF